This T cell receptor (beta chain) derives from a study of blood T cell repertoires in COVID-19. V was pared by 0 bases and J by 1 base, with 16 bases between. Germline V gives CDR1 SGHTA, CDR2 FQGNSA. This CDR3 spans 17 amino acids. Those enrolled, adults aged roughly 18 to 90 years, came from about two dozen US areas. Cohort placement rested on clinical history that participants reported themselves. Two negative PCRs, clearance, or symptom resolution had been documented for recovered Cohort 3 donors. Some clones are missing from TCRdb's copy, which holds only in-frame ones; the method was immunoSEQ multiplex PCR. The sample includes about 200,000 clones, 75% to 90% of them seen just once.

The chain couples TRBV7-2 to TRBJ2-7; a weak D match, TRBD1 (6 bases). This TCR was recovered from a woman in her twenties or thirties who had recovered from COVID-19. The sequenced material came from PBMCs or T cells enriched from blood (not recorded which). CDR3 sequence (DNA): TGTGCCAGCAGCTTAGCGGGGACAATGGGCGAGTCCTACGAGCAGTACTTC. This translates into CASSLAGTMGESYEQYF.